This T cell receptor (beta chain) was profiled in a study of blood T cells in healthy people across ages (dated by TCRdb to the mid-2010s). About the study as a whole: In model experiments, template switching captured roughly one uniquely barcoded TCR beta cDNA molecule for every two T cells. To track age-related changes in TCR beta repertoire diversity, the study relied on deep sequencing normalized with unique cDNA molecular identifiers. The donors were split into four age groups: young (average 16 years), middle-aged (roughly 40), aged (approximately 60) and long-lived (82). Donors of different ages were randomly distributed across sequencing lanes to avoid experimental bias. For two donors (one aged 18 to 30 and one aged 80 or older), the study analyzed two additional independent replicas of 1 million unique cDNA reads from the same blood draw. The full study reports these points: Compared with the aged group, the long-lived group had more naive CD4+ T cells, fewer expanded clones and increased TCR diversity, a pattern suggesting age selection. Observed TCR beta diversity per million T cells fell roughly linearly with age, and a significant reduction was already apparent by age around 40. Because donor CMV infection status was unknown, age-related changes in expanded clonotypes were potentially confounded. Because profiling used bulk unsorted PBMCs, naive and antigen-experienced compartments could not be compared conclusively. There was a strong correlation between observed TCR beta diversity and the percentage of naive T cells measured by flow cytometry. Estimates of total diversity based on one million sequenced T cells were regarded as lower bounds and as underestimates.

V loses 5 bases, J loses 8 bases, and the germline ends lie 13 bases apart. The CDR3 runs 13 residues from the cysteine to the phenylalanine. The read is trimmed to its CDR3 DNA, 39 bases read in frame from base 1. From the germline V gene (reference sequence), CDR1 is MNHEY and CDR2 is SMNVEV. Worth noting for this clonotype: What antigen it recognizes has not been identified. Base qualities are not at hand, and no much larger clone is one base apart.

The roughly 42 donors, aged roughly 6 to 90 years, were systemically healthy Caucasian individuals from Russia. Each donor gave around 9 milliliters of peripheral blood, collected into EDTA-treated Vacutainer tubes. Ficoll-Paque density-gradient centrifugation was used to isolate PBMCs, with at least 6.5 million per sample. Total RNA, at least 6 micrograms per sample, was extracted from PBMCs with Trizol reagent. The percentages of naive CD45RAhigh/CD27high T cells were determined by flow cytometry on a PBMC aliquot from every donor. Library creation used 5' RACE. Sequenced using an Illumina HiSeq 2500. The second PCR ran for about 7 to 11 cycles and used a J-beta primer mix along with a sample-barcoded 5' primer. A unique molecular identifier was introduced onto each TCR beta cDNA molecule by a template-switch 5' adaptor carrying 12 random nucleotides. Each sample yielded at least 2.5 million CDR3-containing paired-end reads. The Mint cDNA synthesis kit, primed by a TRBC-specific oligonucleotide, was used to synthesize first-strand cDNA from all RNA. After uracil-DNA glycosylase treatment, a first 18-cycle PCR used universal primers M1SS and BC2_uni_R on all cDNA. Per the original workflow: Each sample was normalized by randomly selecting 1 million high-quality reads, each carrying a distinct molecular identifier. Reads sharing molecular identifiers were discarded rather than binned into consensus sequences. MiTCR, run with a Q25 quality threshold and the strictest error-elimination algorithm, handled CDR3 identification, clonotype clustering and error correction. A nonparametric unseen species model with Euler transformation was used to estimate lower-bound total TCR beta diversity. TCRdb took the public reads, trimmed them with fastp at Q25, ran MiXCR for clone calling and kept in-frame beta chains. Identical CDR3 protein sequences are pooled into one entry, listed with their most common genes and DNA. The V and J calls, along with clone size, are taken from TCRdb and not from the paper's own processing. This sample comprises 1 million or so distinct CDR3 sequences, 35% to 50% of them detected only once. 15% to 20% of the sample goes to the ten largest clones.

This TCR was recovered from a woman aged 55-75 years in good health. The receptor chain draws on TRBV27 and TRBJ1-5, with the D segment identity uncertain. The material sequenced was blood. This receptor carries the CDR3 CASSPPWGEPQHF. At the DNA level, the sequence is TGTGCCAGCAGTCCCCCCTGGGGTGAGCCCCAGCATTTT.